This T cell receptor (beta chain) derives from a study of T cells after yellow fever vaccination. MiXCR, applied by TCRdb to the 5' RACE reads, yields one record per CDR3 protein. There are about 170,000 distinct CDR3 sequences in the sample; 8% to 13% occur only once, and about 40% lies in the top ten. The CDR3 is 15 residues long. The V gene end was trimmed by 1 base and the J gene end by 2 bases; junction bases not matched to a gene: 6. Germline loops: CDR1 DFQATT, CDR2 SNEGSKA (reference sequence). This sample comprised CD8+ T cells sorted from PBMCs, obtained 15 days after the yellow fever booster vaccination. The rearrangement joins TRBV20-1 to TRBJ2-3, with 7 bases lining up with TRBD2. The clonotype was recovered from a man aged 18 to 30 who received the YFV17D yellow fever vaccine. The CDR3 nucleotides are TGCAGTGCTAGAGTGCTAGCGGAGAACACAGATACGCAGTATTTT. This encodes CSARVLAENTDTQYF.